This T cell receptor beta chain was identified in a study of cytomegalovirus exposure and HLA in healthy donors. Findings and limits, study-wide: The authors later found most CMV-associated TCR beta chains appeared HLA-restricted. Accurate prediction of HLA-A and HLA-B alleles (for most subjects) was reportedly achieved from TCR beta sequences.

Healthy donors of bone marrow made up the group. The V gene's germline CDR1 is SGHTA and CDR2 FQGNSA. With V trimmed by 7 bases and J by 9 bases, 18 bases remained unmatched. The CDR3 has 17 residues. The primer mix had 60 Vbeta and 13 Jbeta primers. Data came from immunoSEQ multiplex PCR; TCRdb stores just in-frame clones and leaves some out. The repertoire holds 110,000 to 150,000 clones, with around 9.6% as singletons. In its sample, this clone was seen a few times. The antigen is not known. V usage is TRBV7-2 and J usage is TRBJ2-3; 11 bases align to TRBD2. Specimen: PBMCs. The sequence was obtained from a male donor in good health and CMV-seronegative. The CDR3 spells CASTYPQSGLAAQTQYF. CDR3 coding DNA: TGTGCCAGCACCTACCCTCAGTCGGGACTAGCGGCCCAGACGCAGTATTTT.